The entry that follows covers one T cell receptor (beta chain) sequence. This record belongs to a study of OX40 agonist ivuxolimab in advanced cancers. Here immunoSEQ multiplex PCR was the method, and the copy in TCRdb shows in-frame clones only, minus some. Seen here are approximately 23,000 clones, roughly nine tenths observed once, and the top ten hold roughly 28%. The germline CDR1 and CDR2 sequences are SGHDT and YYEEEE. With 2 bases removed from V and 1 base from J, the gap between germline ends came to 9 bases. The CDR3 runs 15 residues. This sample comprised CD4+ or CD8+ T cells sorted from blood, obtained in a trial of the OX40 agonist ivuxolimab. The receptor was isolated from an adult with an advanced solid tumor such as melanoma, head and neck, liver or kidney cancer. The chain uses TRBV5-6 and TRBJ2-2; no clear D. In DNA, the CDR3 is TGTGCCAGCAGCTTAGAACTTCAGAACACCGGGGAGCTGTTTTTT. Amino acid sequence: CASSLELQNTGELFF.